Each of the 21 T cell receptor beta chains below was sequenced from the same sample in a study of cytomegalovirus exposure and HLA in healthy donors (dated by TCRdb to 2016 to 2017). The library relied on the immunoSEQ multiplex PCR assay. The multiplex PCR relied on a mix of 60 forward primers for TCR Vbeta segments and 13 reverse primers for TCR Jbeta segments. TCRdb limited this immuneACCESS table to in-frame rearrangements with V and J called. A share of clones is missing; checked studies link under half to unresolved V genes, and the rest is unexplained. This specimen's table enumerates tens of thousands of clones. 15% of the sample comes from the top ten. The sample taken for sequencing was PBMCs. These receptors came from a man aged 50 to 60 in good health and CMV-seropositive.

V is TRBV6-1 and J is TRBJ2-7; D uncertain. CDR1 and CDR2 (germline): MNHNS, SASEGT. V dropped 0 bases and J dropped 7 bases, with 10 bases sitting between them. The CDR3 extends over 13 amino acids. CDR3 protein: CASSEAWSLEQYF. The DNA for the CDR3 is TGTGCCAGCAGTGAAGCGTGGAGCCTTGAGCAGTACTTC.

This chain uses TRBV15 with TRBJ1-1; D may be TRBD1 (5 bases). Germline CDR1 LNHNV, CDR2 YYDKDF (reference sequence). V was pared by 4 bases and J by 4 bases, with 10 bases between. CDR3 length: 13 amino acids. The DNA for the CDR3 is TGTGCCACCAGCAAGAATCAGGGCACTGAAGCTTTCTTT. Translation gives CATSKNQGTEAFF.

Remarks on this clone: At the DNA level, this CDR3 is encoded by other sequences in the same sample as well. V gene TRBV9 combines with J gene TRBJ1-2; TRBD1 matches 7 bases. Germline CDR1 SGDLS, CDR2 YYNGEE. V gave up 3 bases and J gave up 8 bases; unmatched junction bases: 10. The length of the CDR3 is 14 residues. The CDR3 bases are TGTGCCAGCAGCGCAATGGGACAGAGACACGGCTACACCTTC. Amino acid sequence: CASSAMGQRHGYTF.

This rearrangement joins TRBV28 to TRBJ2-7; 7 positions agree with TRBD1. The length of the CDR3 is 13 residues. Per germline, CDR1 MDHEN and CDR2 SYDVKM. V gave up 6 bases and J gave up 4 bases; unmatched junction bases: 6. Here the CDR3 reads CASRPTGEYEQYV. DNA of the CDR3: TGTGCCAGCAGACCTACAGGGGAGTACGAGCAGTACGTC.

The chain is built from TRBV12-5 and TRBJ2-7; TRBD1 matches 8 bases. The V and J ends lost 1 base and 2 bases, in that order; junction bases with no gene match: 7. The CDR3 runs to 16 residues. CDR1 LGHNT and CDR2 FRNRAP come from the germline V gene. CDR3 amino acids: CASGLDPGTGPYEQYV. The CDR3 nucleotides are TGTGCTAGTGGTTTGGACCCCGGGACAGGACCCTACGAGCAGTACGTC.

This chain links TRBV19 with TRBJ2-5; D not certain. The CDR3 contains 14 residues. With 3 bases removed from V and 5 bases from J, the gap between germline ends came to 13 bases. The germline CDR1 and CDR2 sequences are LNHDA and SQIVND (reference sequence). The CDR3 sequence: CASSMMSGSETQYF. The CDR3 DNA follows: TGTGCCAGTAGTATGATGTCGGGTAGCGAGACCCAGTACTTC.

CDR3: CASRSQGNTEAFF. The DNA of the CDR3 is TGTGCCAGCAGATCCCAGGGGAACACTGAAGCTTTCTTT. This chain joins TRBV6-5 and TRBJ1-1, with D possibly matching TRBD1 (5 bases). The germline V gene has CDR1 MNHEY and CDR2 SVGAGI. The CDR3 runs to 13 residues. Trimming took off 6 bases at V and 1 base at J, with 9 bases between the two ends.

The J gene is TRBJ2-1, the V gene TRBV5-1, with 7 bases matching TRBD2. The germline V gene encodes CDR1 SGHRS and CDR2 YFSETQ. V shed 3 bases and J 8 bases; nucleotides not matched to a gene: 14. The CDR3 covers 16 residues. CDR3 nucleotides: TGCGCCAGCAGCTCTTTAGCCAGCGGGATATTCGATGAGCAGTTCTTC. It translates to CASSSLASGIFDEQFF. The full variable domain, in which reference TRBV5-1 and TRBJ2-1 provide the parts outside the CDR3, is KAGVTQTPRYLIKTRGQQVTLSCSPISGHRSVSWYQQTPGQGLQFLFEYFSETQRNKGNFPGRFSGRQFSNSRSEMNVSTLELGDSALYLCASSSLASGIFDEQFFGPGTRLTVL.

The CDR3 loop reads CASSNPGTSYNEQFF. CDR3 bases: TGTGCCAGCAGCAACCCCGGGACTAGTTACAATGAGCAGTTCTTC. The chain links TRBV6-1 to TRBJ2-1; 8 bases match TRBD2. Germline loops: CDR1 MNHNS, CDR2 SASEGT. This CDR3 spans 15 amino acids. V gave up 6 bases and J gave up 4 bases; unmatched junction bases: 8.

The gene calls are TRBV11-3 and TRBJ2-2; 11 positions match TRBD2. Germline loops: CDR1 SGHNT, CDR2 YENEEA. V shed 6 bases, J shed 5 bases, and the junction held 8 bases outside the gene matches. The CDR3 extends over 16 amino acids. The CDR3 DNA is TGTGCCAGCAGTGGGACTAGCGGACCTAGGACCGGGGAGCTGTTTTTT. It is translated as CASSGTSGPRTGELFF.

This chain links TRBV14 with TRBJ2-3; D not certain. Looked up from germline, CDR1 is SGHDN and CDR2 is FVKESK. V was cut by 3 bases and J by 0 bases, with 7 bases left in between. The CDR3 contains 14 residues. This CDR3 is CASSHRWSTDTQYF. DNA of the CDR3: TGTGCCAGCAGCCATAGATGGAGCACAGATACGCAGTATTTT.

The rearrangement joins TRBV4-2 to TRBJ1-5; D is unresolved. The germline CDR1 and CDR2 sequences are LGHNA and YNFKEQ. The CDR3 runs 15 residues. V was pared by 0 bases and J by 2 bases, with 8 bases between. The CDR3 bases are TGTGCCAGCAGCCAAGAGGCCAGCGGCAATCAGCCCCAGCATTTT. Residues: CASSQEASGNQPQHF.

The genes are TRBV12-5 and TRBJ2-7; D is possibly TRBD1 (5 bases). This CDR3 is built from 14 residues. The germline CDR1 and CDR2 sequences are LGHNT and FRNRAP. V dropped 6 bases and J dropped 3 bases, with 15 bases sitting between them. CDR3 DNA: TGTGCTAGTGGGCCAAAGGACACCTTCTACGAGCAGTACTTC. Protein product: CASGPKDTFYEQYF.

The V call is TRBV9, the J call TRBJ1-5, with D perhaps TRBD1 (5 bases). The germline V and J ends were trimmed by 4 bases and 3 bases, with 11 bases remaining between them. The V gene's germline CDR1 is SGDLS and CDR2 YYNGEE. CDR3 length: 14 amino acids. CDR3 amino acids: CASSPDSYNQPQHF. The CDR3, as DNA: TGTGCCAGCAGCCCTGACAGCTACAATCAGCCCCAGCATTTT.

The V call is TRBV7-2, the J call TRBJ2-7, with D possibly TRBD2 on 5 matching bases. V lost 5 bases, J lost 3 bases, and 14 bases lay in between. Germline CDR1 reads SGHTA; CDR2 reads FQGNSA. CDR3 size: 14 residues. The CDR3 coding sequence is TGTGCCAGCAGCCCTTGGGTAGCGCGCTACGAGCAGTACTTC. It translates to CASSPWVARYEQYF.

V is TRBV21-1 and J is TRBJ1-5; the table gives TRBD1 as D, unverified against the DNA. TRBV21-1 is assigned pseudogene status. This CDR3 comprises 15 residues. DNA for the CDR3: TGTGCCAGCAGCAAAGGGTGGCAGGAAGATCAGCCCCAGCATTTT. Protein product: CASSKGWQEDQPQHF.

The J gene is TRBJ2-1, the V gene TRBV4-3, with 9 bases fitting TRBD2. Germline V gene data show CDR1 as LGHNA and CDR2 as YSLEER. The CDR3 covers 14 residues. V gave up 6 bases and J gave up 6 bases; unmatched junction bases: 6. The CDR3 reads CASSRREGGNEQFF. The CDR3 DNA is TGCGCCAGCAGTAGGCGGGAGGGGGGCAATGAGCAGTTCTTC.

The rearrangement joins TRBV4-1 to TRBJ2-3; TRBD2 might be the D (6 bases). The V gene lost 0 bases and the J gene lost 1 base, with 17 bases spanning the gap. The CDR3 loop spans 18 amino acids. Per germline, CDR1 MGHRA and CDR2 YSYEKL. CDR3 in amino acids: CASSQDRAGGTRTDTQYF. The CDR3 DNA is TGCGCCAGCAGCCAAGATCGGGCTGGCGGGACCCGCACAGATACGCAGTATTTT.

J is TRBJ1-2 and V is TRBV4-3, with no clear D. V was clipped by 0 bases and J by 4 bases, with 21 bases between them. The CDR3 totals 18 residues. The germline gives CDR1 LGHNA, CDR2 YSLEER. Written as DNA, the CDR3 is TGCGCCAGCAGCCAAGAGAATACCAGGCTCCAACCCACCTATGGCTACACCTTC. As protein: CASSQENTRLQPTYGYTF.

J is TRBJ1-1 and V is TRBV19, with 7 bases that match TRBD1. The CDR3 is made up of 15 amino acids. CDR1 LNHDA and CDR2 SQIVND come from the germline V gene (reference sequence). J lost 4 bases, V lost 4 bases, and 9 bases had no gene match. CDR3 sequence (DNA): TGTGCCAGTAGTACGACAGGGTTGGCGAGCACTGAAGCTTTCTTT. Its translation is CASSTTGLASTEAFF. The variable domain in full, completed from reference TRBV19 and TRBJ1-1, reads DGGITQSPKYLFRKEGQNVTLSCEQNLNHDAMYWYRQDPGQGLRLIYYSQIVNDFQKGDIAEGYSVSREKKESFPLTVTSAQKNPTAFYLCASSTTGLASTEAFFGQGTRLTVV.

The chain combines TRBV7-2 with TRBJ2-2; a weak D match, TRBD2 (6 bases). The germline V gene encodes CDR1 SGHTA and CDR2 FQGNSA. This CDR3 comprises 15 residues. Trimming removed 5 bases from V and 5 bases from J, with 15 bases in between. The CDR3 nucleotides read TGTGCCAGCAGCACACAAGCGGGTGGGACCGGGGAGCTGTTTTTT. Translating it yields CASSTQAGGTGELFF.